The 2 T cell receptor beta chains below come from one sample, sequenced in a study of cytomegalovirus exposure and HLA in healthy donors. Researchers ran the PCR with 60 Vbeta and 13 Jbeta primers. TCRdb's table, derived via immunoSEQ multiplex PCR, lists solely in-frame clones and lacks some. The sample holds 110,000 to 150,000 clones, 75% seen once. The specimen was PBMCs. These receptors all stem from a man aged 25 to 40 in good health and CMV-seronegative.

The chain combines TRBV5-1 with TRBJ2-3; D perhaps matches TRBD1 (5 bases). CDR1 SGHRS and CDR2 YFSETQ come from the germline V gene. This CDR3 has 14 amino acids. The germline V and J ends were trimmed by 0 bases and 5 bases, with 10 bases remaining between them. The CDR3, as DNA: TGCGCCAGCAGCTTGGATCAGGGTATAGATACGCAGTATTTT. Amino acids: CASSLDQGIDTQYF.

There are a few counts of this clone. The chain joins TRBV27 to TRBJ1-4; no clear D. Deletions cut 5 bases from V and 8 bases from J, with 9 bases between. The CDR3 runs 12 residues. Germline CDR1 reads MNHEY; CDR2 reads SMNVEV (reference sequence). CDR3: CASSPPGEKLFF. CDR3 coding DNA: TGTGCCAGCAGTCCACCGGGGGAAAAACTGTTTTTT.